The 19 T cell receptor beta chains in this list originate from one sample, sequenced in a study of T-cell memory formation after mild COVID-19. TCRdb used MiXCR to reprocess the 5' RACE reads, holding one entry per CDR3 protein. Here the sample spans approximately 300,000 distinct CDR3 sequences, approximately 15% being singletons. The specimen sequenced was PBMCs or a T cell subset sorted from them (not recorded which). The source is a man between 18 and 35 years old who had mild COVID-19 (a few samples of this study predate the infection). Cell type and time point are not known.

This clonotype was found a few times. V and J are TRBV7-2 and TRBJ2-5, with 8 bases lining up with TRBD1. V shed 2 bases, J shed 1 base, and the junction held 9 bases outside the gene matches. There are 17 residues in the CDR3. Germline V lookup: CDR1 SGHTA, CDR2 FQGNSA. The CDR3 sequence is CASSLSPGQDAQETQYF. The CDR3 nucleotides read TGTGCCAGCAGCTTATCACCGGGACAGGACGCCCAAGAGACCCAGTACTTC.

This clonotype was counted between two and nine times. The chain couples TRBV18 to TRBJ2-3; D tentatively reads TRBD1 or TRBD2 (5 bases each). The CDR3 has 14 amino acids. V was shortened by 6 bases and J by 6 bases, with 16 bases between the two germline ends. Germline V gene lookup returns CDR1 KGHSH and CDR2 LQKENI. The CDR3 reads CASSPRAEGDTQYF. The CDR3 DNA reads TGTGCCAGCTCCCCAAGAGCTGAGGGGGATACGCAGTATTTT.

This clonotype was detected a few times. This chain connects TRBV20-1 to TRBJ2-7; 8 nucleotides line up with TRBD1. V was pared by 4 bases and J by 6 bases, with 2 bases of the junction left unmatched. CDR1 is DFQATT, CDR2 SNEGSKA, per germline (reference sequence). This CDR3 has 11 residues. In DNA form, the CDR3 reads TGCAGTGCTAAGACAGGGGTCGAGCAGTACTTC. As protein: CSAKTGVEQYF.

This sequence joins TRBV6-1 and TRBJ2-2; D is possibly TRBD2 (6 bases). The CDR3 is 13 amino acids. Germline loops: CDR1 MNHNS, CDR2 SASEGT. Trimming pared 6 bases from V and 4 bases from J, leaving 9 bases between. CDR3: CASSWDSTGELFF. CDR3 nucleotides: TGTGCCAGCAGCTGGGACTCCACCGGGGAGCTGTTTTTT.

The chain employs TRBV5-1 and TRBJ2-5; 9 bases agree with TRBD2. The CDR3 sequence is 15 residues long. Trimming took 7 bases from V and 2 from J; bases not matched to a gene: 9. Germline V gene data show CDR1 as SGHRS and CDR2 as YFSETQ. This CDR3 reads CASHRLAGPQETQYF. DNA of the CDR3: TGCGCCAGCCACCGGCTAGCGGGGCCTCAAGAGACCCAGTACTTC.

CDR3 loop: CASGVYHEQFF. CDR3 sequence (DNA): TGTGCCAGCGGGGTGTACCATGAGCAGTTCTTC. The V gene is TRBV6-2 or TRBV6-3, the J gene TRBJ2-1, with unresolved D. Per germline, CDR1 MNHEY and CDR2 SVGEGT. The CDR3 consists of 11 residues. The germline V and J ends were trimmed by 8 bases and 8 bases, with 10 bases remaining between them.

This clonotype showed up many times. The chain links TRBV4-2 to TRBJ1-4; no clear D. Germline V gives CDR1 LGHNA, CDR2 YNFKEQ. Trimming removed 3 bases from V and 5 bases from J, with 13 bases in between. The CDR3 has 15 amino acids. The CDR3 region is CASSHEDRWNEKLFF. The CDR3 DNA reads as TGTGCCAGCAGCCATGAGGACCGCTGGAATGAAAAACTGTTTTTT.

This clonotype was counted ten times or more. The chain has TRBV10-3 and TRBJ1-5; a weak D match, TRBD1 (5 bases). Germline values: CDR1 ENHRY, CDR2 SYGVKD. This CDR3 region has 14 residues. Trimming left V 4 bases short and J 4 bases short, with 11 bases between. The CDR3 reads CAISVGQSNQPQHF. CDR3 sequence (DNA): TGTGCCATCAGTGTGGGGCAGTCAAATCAGCCCCAGCATTTT.

This clonotype has only a few counts. The rearrangement uses TRBV7-8 and TRBJ2-1; the match to TRBD2 covers 10 bases. Germline-derived CDR1 and CDR2 are SGHVS and FQNEAQ. V trimming: 4 bases; J trimming: 5 bases; junction bases outside the gene matches: 14. The CDR3 is 18 residues long. CDR3 in DNA: TGTGCCAGCAGCTCCCGAGTAGCGGGGGGCGATATAAACAATGAGCAGTTCTTC. Protein sequence: CASSSRVAGGDINNEQFF.

There are a few counts of this clonotype. The chain uses TRBV25-1 and TRBJ2-3; D possibly corresponds to TRBD1 (6 bases). CDR1 is MGHDK, CDR2 SYGVNS, per germline. The V and J ends lost 6 bases and 1 base respectively, with 8 bases between them. The CDR3 consists of 13 residues. This CDR3 is CASRGHRTDTQYF. In DNA form, the CDR3 reads TGTGCCAGCAGGGGACACCGCACAGATACGCAGTATTTT.

This clonotype was recorded a few times. The CDR3 coding sequence is TGTGCCAGCAGTTACACAGATGGCACCGGCTACACCTTC. The encoded protein is CASSYTDGTGYTF. This chain uses TRBV6-5 with TRBJ1-2, with D hard to call. This CDR3 comprises 13 residues. Per the germline V gene, CDR1 is MNHEY and CDR2 is SVGAGI. Deletions cut 2 bases from V and 8 bases from J, with 12 bases between.

This clonotype was seen only a few times. The V and J genes are TRBV2 and TRBJ2-3; TRBD2 agrees at 8 bases. Germline CDR1 SNHLY, CDR2 FYNNEI. This CDR3 contains 16 residues. After removal of 4 bases from V and 1 base from J, the junction contained 7 bases not matched to a gene. For the CDR3, the DNA is TGTGCCAGCAGTGTCCGGGCGGGGGGCCGCACAGATACGCAGTATTTT. It specifies CASSVRAGGRTDTQYF.

This chain uses TRBV20-1 with TRBJ2-5; D gene uncertain. This CDR3 is 13 amino acids long. V was trimmed by 4 bases and J by 2 bases, leaving 11 bases between them. Per germline, CDR1 DFQATT and CDR2 SNEGSKA (reference sequence). CDR3 sequence reads: CSAIWTVQETQYF. CDR3 nucleotides: TGCAGTGCTATATGGACGGTACAAGAGACCCAGTACTTC.

This clonotype appeared a few times. J is TRBJ2-3 and V is TRBV6-2 or TRBV6-3; 11 nucleotides align to TRBD1. The CDR3 extends over 15 amino acids. Germline V gives CDR1 MNHEY, CDR2 SVGEGT. J lost 4 bases, V lost 7 bases, and 7 bases had no gene match. In nucleotides, the CDR3 is TGTGCCAGCACCACCCCGGGACAGGGGGCAGATACGCAGTATTTT. The encoded protein is CASTTPGQGADTQYF.

The rearrangement joins TRBV9 to TRBJ1-1, with TRBD1 identical over 7 bases. The CDR3 length is 16 residues. The germline gives CDR1 SGDLS, CDR2 YYNGEE. Trimming took 2 bases from V and 1 from J; bases not matched to a gene: 8. This CDR3 is CASSVGSGTANTEAFF. The CDR3 bases are TGTGCCAGCAGCGTGGGATCCGGGACAGCGAACACTGAAGCTTTCTTT.

This clonotype was seen many times. The chain joins TRBV9 to TRBJ1-2; D call uncertain. V lost 4 bases and J 3 bases, leaving 7 bases between the germline ends. The CDR3 has 12 amino acids. CDR1 SGDLS and CDR2 YYNGEE come from the germline V gene. This CDR3 is CASSPVHYGYTF. As DNA, the CDR3 is TGTGCCAGCAGCCCGGTGCACTATGGCTACACCTTC.

This clonotype has at least ten counts. This chain's CDR3 is CASIPAASGRDTQYF. CDR3 DNA sequence: TGTGCCAGCATCCCCGCCGCCTCGGGGCGGGATACGCAGTATTTT. This chain connects TRBV7-9 to TRBJ2-3; D is perhaps TRBD1 or TRBD2 (5 bases each). V was pared by 7 bases and J by 6 bases, with 20 bases between. The CDR3 is 15 residues long. Germline lookup yields CDR1 SEHNR and CDR2 FQNEAQ (reference sequence).

The V and J genes are TRBV20-1 and TRBJ2-1; 13 bases map to TRBD2. CDR1 DFQATT and CDR2 SNEGSKA come from the germline V gene (reference sequence). The CDR3 has 14 residues. V dropped 6 bases and J dropped 8; count of bases not matched to a gene: 7. CDR3 protein: CSANPGLAGHEQFF. The CDR3 DNA reads TGCAGTGCAAATCCGGGACTAGCGGGGCATGAGCAGTTCTTC.

This clonotype was counted between two and nine times. The genes are TRBV6-2 or TRBV6-3 and TRBJ1-5; no clear D gene. Germline values: CDR1 MNHEY, CDR2 SVGEGT. This CDR3 has 13 amino acids. V was cut by 7 bases and J by 5 bases, with 12 bases left in between. The CDR3 sequence is CASTFGSYQPQHF. CDR3 nucleotide sequence: TGTGCCAGCACATTTGGGAGCTATCAGCCCCAGCATTTT.